This T cell receptor beta chain originates from a study of cytotoxic CD8 clonotypes in ibrutinib-treated CLL. On the study more broadly: For this cohort, patients were ten to twelve relapsed/refractory and under 16 treatment-naive, while under 18 were IGHV unmutated.

Points from the study as a whole: Circulating CD8+ T-cell counts were tracked by baseline clonality, which exceeded that of age-matched healthy donors.

The CDR3 is 13 residues long. The V gene's germline CDR1 is ENHRY and CDR2 SYGVKD. V lost 6 bases to trimming and J lost 5 bases; unmatched junction nucleotides: 3. Sequencing was performed with immunoSEQ multiplex PCR; in TCRdb, only in-frame clones are kept and a portion is missing. The table shows some 200,000 clones, with around 75% occurring only once. About this clone itself: Its antigen is not identified. Other DNA sequences in the same sample also yield this CDR3.

This sequence joins TRBV10-3 and TRBJ1-2; 10 nucleotides agree with TRBD1. This receptor was obtained from a human donor with chronic lymphocytic leukemia. This sample comprised PBMCs, obtained after 12 months of ibrutinib treatment. The CDR3 region is CAIRGDRGYGYTF. CDR3 nucleotide sequence: TGTGCCATCAGGGGGGACAGGGGATATGGCTACACCTTC.